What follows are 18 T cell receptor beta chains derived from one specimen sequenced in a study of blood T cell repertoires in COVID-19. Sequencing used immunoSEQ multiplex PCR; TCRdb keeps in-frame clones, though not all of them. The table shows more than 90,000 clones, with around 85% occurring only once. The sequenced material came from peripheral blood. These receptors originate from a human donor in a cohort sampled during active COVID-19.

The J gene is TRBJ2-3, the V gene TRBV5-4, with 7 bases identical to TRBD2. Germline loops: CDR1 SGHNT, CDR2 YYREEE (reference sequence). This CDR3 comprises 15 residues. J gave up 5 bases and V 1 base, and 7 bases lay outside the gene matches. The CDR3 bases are TGTGCCAGCAGCTTGCGGCGGGAGCGGGAAGATACGCAGTATTTT. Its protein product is CASSLRREREDTQYF.

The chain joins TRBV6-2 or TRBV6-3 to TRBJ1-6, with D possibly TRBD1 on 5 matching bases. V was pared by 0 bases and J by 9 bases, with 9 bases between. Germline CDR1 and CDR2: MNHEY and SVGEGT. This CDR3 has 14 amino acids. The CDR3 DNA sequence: TGTGCCAGCAGTTACTCAGGGGATGGTTCACCCCTCCACTTT. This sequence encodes CASSYSGDGSPLHF.

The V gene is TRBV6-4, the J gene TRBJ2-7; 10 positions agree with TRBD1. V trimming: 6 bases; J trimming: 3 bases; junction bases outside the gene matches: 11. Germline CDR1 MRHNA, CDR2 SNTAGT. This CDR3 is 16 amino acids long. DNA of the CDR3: TGTGCCAGCAGCGGGGGACAGGGGCCCCTATACTACGAGCAGTACTTC. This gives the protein CASSGGQGPLYYEQYF.

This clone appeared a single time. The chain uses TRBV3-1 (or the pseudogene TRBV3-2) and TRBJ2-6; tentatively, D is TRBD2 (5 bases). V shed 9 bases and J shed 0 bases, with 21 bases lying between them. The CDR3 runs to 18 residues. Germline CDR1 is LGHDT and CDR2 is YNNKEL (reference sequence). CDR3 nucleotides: TGTGCCAGTTCCGGCGGTAAGCGGATACTCTCTGGGGCCAACGTCCTGACTTTC. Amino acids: CASSGGKRILSGANVLTF.

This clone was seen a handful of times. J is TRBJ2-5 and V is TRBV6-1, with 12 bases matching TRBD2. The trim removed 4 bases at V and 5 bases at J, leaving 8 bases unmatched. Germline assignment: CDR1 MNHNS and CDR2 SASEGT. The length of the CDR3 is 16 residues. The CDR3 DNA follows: TGTGCCAGCAGTGTTGCCCGACTAGCGGGAGAGGAGACCCAGTACTTC. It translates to CASSVARLAGEETQYF.

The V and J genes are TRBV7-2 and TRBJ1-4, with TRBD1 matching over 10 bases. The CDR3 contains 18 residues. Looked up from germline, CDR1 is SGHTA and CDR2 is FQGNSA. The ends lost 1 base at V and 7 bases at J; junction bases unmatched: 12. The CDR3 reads CASSLVGTGATMGEKLFF. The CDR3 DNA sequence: TGTGCCAGCAGCTTAGTTGGGACAGGGGCGACTATGGGTGAAAAACTGTTTTTT.

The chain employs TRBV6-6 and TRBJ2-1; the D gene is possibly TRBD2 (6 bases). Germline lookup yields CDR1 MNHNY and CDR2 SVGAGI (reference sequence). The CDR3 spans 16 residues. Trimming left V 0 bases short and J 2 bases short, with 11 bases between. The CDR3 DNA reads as TGTGCCAGCAGTTACTCGCCGGGGGACCCCTACAATGAGCAGTTCTTC. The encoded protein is CASSYSPGDPYNEQFF.

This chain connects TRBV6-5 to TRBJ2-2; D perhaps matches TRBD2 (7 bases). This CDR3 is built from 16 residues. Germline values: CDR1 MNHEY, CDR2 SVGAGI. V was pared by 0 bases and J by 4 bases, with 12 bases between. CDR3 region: CASSYSRGAGTGELFF. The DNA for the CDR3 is TGTGCCAGCAGTTACTCTCGGGGGGCAGGCACCGGGGAGCTGTTTTTT.

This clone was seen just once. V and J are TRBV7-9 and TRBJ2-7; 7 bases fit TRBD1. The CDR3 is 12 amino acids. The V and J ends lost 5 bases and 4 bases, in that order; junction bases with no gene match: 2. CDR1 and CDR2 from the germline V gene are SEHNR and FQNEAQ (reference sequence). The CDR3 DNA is TGTGCCAGCAGCGACAGGGTTTACGAGCAGTACTTC. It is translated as CASSDRVYEQYF.

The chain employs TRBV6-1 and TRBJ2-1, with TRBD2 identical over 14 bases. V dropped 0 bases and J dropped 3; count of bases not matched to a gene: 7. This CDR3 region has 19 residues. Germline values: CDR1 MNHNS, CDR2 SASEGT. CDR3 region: CASSEALLGLAGVYNEQFF. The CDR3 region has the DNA TGTGCCAGCAGTGAAGCGCTTCTGGGACTAGCGGGGGTCTACAATGAGCAGTTCTTC.

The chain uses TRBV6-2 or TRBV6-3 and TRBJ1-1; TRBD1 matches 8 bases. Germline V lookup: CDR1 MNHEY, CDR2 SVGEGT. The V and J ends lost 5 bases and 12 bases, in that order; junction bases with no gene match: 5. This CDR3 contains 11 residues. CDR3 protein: CASSGTGGTFF. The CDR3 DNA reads TGTGCCAGCAGTGGCACAGGGGGAACTTTCTTT.

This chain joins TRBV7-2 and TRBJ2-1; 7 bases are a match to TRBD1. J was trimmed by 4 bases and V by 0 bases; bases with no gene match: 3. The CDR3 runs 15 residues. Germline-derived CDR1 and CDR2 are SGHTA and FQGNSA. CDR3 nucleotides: TGTGCCAGCAGCTTAGCGGGGACAGATTACAATGAGCAGTTCTTC. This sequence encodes CASSLAGTDYNEQFF.

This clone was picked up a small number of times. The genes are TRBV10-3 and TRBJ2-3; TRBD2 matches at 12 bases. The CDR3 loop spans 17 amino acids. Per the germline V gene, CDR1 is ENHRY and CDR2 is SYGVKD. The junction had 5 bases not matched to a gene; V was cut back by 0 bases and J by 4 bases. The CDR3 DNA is TGTGCCATCAGTGAGTCCCCCCCTAGCGGGGGGGCAGATACGCAGTATTTT. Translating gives CAISESPPSGGADTQYF.

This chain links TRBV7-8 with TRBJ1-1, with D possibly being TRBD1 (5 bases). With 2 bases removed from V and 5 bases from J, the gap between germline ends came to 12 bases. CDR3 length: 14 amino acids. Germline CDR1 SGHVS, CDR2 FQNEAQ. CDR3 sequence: CASSLHGGATEAFF. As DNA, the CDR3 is TGTGCCAGCAGCTTACATGGTGGGGCGACTGAAGCTTTCTTT.

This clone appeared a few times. For the CDR3, the DNA is TGTGCCAGCAGCCTAACAGGGGAAAGGGGTAATTCACCCCTCCACTTT. It is translated as CASSLTGERGNSPLHF. This chain links TRBV7-2 with TRBJ1-6; TRBD1 matches 7 bases. Trimming took 5 bases from V and 6 from J; bases not matched to a gene: 10. This CDR3 spans 16 amino acids. Germline V gene data show CDR1 as SGHTA and CDR2 as FQGNSA.

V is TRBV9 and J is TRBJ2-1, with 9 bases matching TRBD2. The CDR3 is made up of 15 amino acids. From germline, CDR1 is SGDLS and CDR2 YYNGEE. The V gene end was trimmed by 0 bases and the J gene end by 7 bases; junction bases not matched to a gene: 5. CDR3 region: CASSVGRLAGNEQFF. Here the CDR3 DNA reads TGTGCCAGCAGCGTAGGGAGGCTAGCGGGAAATGAGCAGTTCTTC.

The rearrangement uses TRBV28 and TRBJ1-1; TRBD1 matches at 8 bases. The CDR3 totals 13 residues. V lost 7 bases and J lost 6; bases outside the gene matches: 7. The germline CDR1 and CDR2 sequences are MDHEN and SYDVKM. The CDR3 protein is CASMGTGRAEAFF. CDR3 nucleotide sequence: TGTGCCAGCATGGGGACAGGAAGAGCTGAAGCTTTCTTT.

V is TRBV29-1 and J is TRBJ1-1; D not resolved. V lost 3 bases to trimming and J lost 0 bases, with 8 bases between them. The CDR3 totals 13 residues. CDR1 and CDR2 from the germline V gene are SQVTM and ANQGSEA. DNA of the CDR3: TGCAGCGTTGAGGAGGTCCTGAACACTGAAGCTTTCTTT. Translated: CSVEEVLNTEAFF.